Presented here are 3 T cell receptor beta chains from one specimen sequenced in a study of blood T cell repertoires in COVID-19. TCRdb's copy holds only in-frame clones and misses some; the assay was immunoSEQ multiplex PCR. The sample includes under 300,000 clones, around 82% of them seen just once. Material: peripheral blood. These TCRs come from an elderly woman with active or convalescent COVID-19.

This sequence joins TRBV5-5 and TRBJ1-1; D remains ambiguous. Trimming cost V 7 bases and J 0 bases, with 10 bases left between them. The CDR3 is made up of 13 amino acids. The germline V gene encodes CDR1 SGHKS and CDR2 YYEKEE (reference sequence). CDR3 in DNA: TGTGCCAGCCGCCTCGGGGTGAACACTGAAGCTTTCTTT. Protein sequence: CASRLGVNTEAFF.

A single count supports this clone. The V and J genes are TRBV27 and TRBJ1-5; D perhaps matches TRBD1 (5 bases). Trimming pared 5 bases from V and 6 bases from J, leaving 29 bases between. Germline V gene data show CDR1 as MNHEY and CDR2 as SMNVEV (reference sequence). This CDR3 has 19 residues. In DNA form, the CDR3 reads TGTGCCAGCAGTCCCCGAATGCCACAGGACCCCCACCTGAGTCAGCCCCAGCATTTT. Its translation: CASSPRMPQDPHLSQPQHF.

This chain uses TRBV7-9 with TRBJ1-6, with TRBD1 matching 7 bases. The CDR3 spans 14 residues. V trimming: 5 bases; J trimming: 6 bases; junction bases outside the gene matches: 4. Germline V CDR1 and CDR2: SEHNR, FQNEAQ (reference sequence). CDR3 protein: CASSPDRPNSPLHF. The CDR3 DNA reads TGTGCCAGCAGCCCGGACAGGCCTAATTCACCCCTCCACTTT. Full variable domain (remainder filled in from reference TRBV7-9 and TRBJ1-6): DTGVSQNPRHKITKRGQNVTFRCDPISEHNRLYWYRQTLGQGPEFLTYFQNEAQLEKSRLLSDRFSAERPKGSFSTLEIQRTEQGDSAMYLCASSPDRPNSPLHFGNGTRLTVT.